Below, one TCR beta chain is given with its context. What it binds is not known. For every subset, genomic DNA was evenly distributed across several immunoSEQ plates. Produced via immunoSEQ multiplex PCR; TCRdb's table is partial and in-frame only. The sample has about 2 million clones; less than 95% are singletons. The sample belongs to a study of shared clonotypes between healthy human individuals. Findings of the study overall: Non-shared clonotypes had lower generation probabilities than clonotypes shared by all four sorted-subset donors. The researchers took only blood, and tissue repertoires probably look different.

CD8 cells classed as naive were CD45RO-negative and positively selected for CCR7, excluding terminally differentiated effector memory CD45RA+ cells. Sequenced input: naive CD8+ T cells sorted from blood. This TCR was sampled from a man aged 18-30 years in good health.

CDR3 coding DNA: TGTGCCAGCAGCCGGGGGGACAGGGGGATCACAGATACGCAGTATTTT. Encoded protein: CASSRGDRGITDTQYF. The V gene is TRBV27, the J gene TRBJ2-3; 11 positions match TRBD1. The trim removed 6 bases at V and 2 bases at J, leaving 7 bases unmatched. From germline, CDR1 is MNHEY and CDR2 SMNVEV (reference sequence). The CDR3 extends over 16 amino acids.